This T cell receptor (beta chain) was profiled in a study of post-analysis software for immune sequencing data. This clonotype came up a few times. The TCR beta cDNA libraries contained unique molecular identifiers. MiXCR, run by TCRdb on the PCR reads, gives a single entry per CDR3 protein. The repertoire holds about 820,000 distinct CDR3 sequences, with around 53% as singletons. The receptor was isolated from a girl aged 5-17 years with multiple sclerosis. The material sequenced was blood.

CDR3 DNA sequence: TGTGCCAGCAGAACGAACGGGGGGAACTCTGGGGCCAACGTCCTGACTTTC. Translating it yields CASRTNGGNSGANVLTF. This chain links TRBV12-3 or TRBV12-4 with TRBJ2-6; 7 bases are shared with TRBD2. V lost 6 bases, J lost 0 bases, and 8 bases stayed unmatched. This CDR3 spans 17 amino acids.